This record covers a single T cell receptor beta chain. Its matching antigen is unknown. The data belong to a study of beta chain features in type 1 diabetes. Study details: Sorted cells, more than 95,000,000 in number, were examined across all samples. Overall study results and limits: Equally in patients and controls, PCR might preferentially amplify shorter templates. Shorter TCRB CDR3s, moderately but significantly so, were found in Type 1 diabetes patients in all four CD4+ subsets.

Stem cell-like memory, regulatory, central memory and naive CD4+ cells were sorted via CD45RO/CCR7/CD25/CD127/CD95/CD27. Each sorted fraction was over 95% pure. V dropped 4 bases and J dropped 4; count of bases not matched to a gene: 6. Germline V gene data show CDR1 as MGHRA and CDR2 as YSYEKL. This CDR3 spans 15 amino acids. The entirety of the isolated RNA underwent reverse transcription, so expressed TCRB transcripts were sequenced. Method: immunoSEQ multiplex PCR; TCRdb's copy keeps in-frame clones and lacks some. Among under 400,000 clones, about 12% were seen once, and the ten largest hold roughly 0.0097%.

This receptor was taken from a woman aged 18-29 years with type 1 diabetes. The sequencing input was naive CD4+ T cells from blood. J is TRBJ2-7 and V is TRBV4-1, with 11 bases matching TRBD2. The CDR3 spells CASSRVAGGLYEQYF. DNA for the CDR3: TGCGCCAGCAGCCGGGTAGCGGGAGGGTTATACGAGCAGTACTTC.